These 2 T cell receptor beta chains were sequenced from one sample in a study of T cells in Graves' hyperthyroidism and ophthalmopathy. From RNA transcripts, TCR beta CDR3 regions were amplified. HTBI primers were employed in a first-round RT-PCR of the TCR CDR3. From the multiplex PCR reads, TCRdb called clonotypes with MiXCR, one entry per CDR3 protein. The table shows approximately 560,000 distinct CDR3 sequences, with 15% to 18% occurring only once. Sequencing was performed on blood. These receptors were collected from a woman in her twenties or thirties with Graves' hyperthyroidism.

This clonotype was found many times. This chain connects TRBV15 to TRBJ1-5; D unclear. This CDR3 is built from 14 residues. Germline V lookup: CDR1 LNHNV, CDR2 YYDKDF (reference sequence). V was shortened by 0 bases and J by 6 bases, with 9 bases between the two germline ends. In DNA form, the CDR3 reads TGTGCCACCAGCAGAGATCGGGAAAGTCAGCCCCAGCATTTT. Its protein product is CATSRDRESQPQHF.

In this sample, this clonotype turned up many times. In DNA, the CDR3 is TGTGCCAGCAGTGAGAGTGGGTTTGGGGCCAACGTCCTGACTTTC. Residues: CASSESGFGANVLTF. The V call is TRBV2, the J call TRBJ2-6, with no clear D. The CDR3 has 15 residues. Trimming removed 3 bases from V and 3 bases from J, with 9 bases in between. The germline gives CDR1 SNHLY, CDR2 FYNNEI.